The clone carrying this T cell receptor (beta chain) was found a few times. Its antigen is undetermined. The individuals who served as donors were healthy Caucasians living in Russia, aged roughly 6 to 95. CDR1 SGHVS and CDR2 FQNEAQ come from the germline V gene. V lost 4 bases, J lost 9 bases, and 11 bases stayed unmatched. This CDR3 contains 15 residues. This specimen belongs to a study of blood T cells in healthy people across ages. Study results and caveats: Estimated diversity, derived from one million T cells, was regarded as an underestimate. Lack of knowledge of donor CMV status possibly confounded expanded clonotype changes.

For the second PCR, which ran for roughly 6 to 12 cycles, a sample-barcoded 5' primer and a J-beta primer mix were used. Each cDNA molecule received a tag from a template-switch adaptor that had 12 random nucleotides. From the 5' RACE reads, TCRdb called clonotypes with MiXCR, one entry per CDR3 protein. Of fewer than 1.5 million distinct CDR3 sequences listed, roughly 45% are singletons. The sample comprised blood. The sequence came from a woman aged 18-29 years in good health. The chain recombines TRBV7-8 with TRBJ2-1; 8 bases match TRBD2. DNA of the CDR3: TGTGCCAGCAGCTCCGACCCCGGGACTAGGTTTGAGCAGTTCTTC. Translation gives CASSSDPGTRFEQFF.